The following is a T cell receptor (beta chain) sequence with its context. The antigen is undetermined. These data originate in a study of T-cell reconstitution after alpha-beta-depleted transplantation in children. The study, taken as a whole, reports: As was reported, about two months after transplant, alpha-beta T cells came from several hundred expanded graft clones. Newly made T cells mostly supplied T-cell counts and diversity one year after transplant.

The CDR3 runs to 16 residues. With 0 bases removed from V and 5 bases from J, the gap between germline ends came to 18 bases. The germline gives CDR1 SGHRS, CDR2 YFSETQ. Unique molecular identifiers were incorporated during preparation of the TCRbeta library. TCRdb used MiXCR to reprocess the PCR reads, holding one entry per CDR3 protein. The sample holds roughly 400,000 distinct CDR3 sequences, around two fifths seen once. This TCR came from a girl aged 2 to 10 with aplastic anemia, due to receive a stem cell transplant. Material: PBMCs, obtained before TCRalphabeta/CD19-depleted stem cell transplant. The rearrangement uses TRBV5-1 and TRBJ2-7; the D gene could be TRBD1 or TRBD2 (6 bases each). CDR3 nucleotides: TGCGCCAGCAGCTTGGCTTCGGGGGCTTCTGTGCACGAGCAGTACTTC. Amino acid sequence: CASSLASGASVHEQYF. The full variable domain, with the rest looked up from reference TRBV5-1 and TRBJ2-7, is KAGVTQTPRYLIKTRGQQVTLSCSPISGHRSVSWYQQTPGQGLQFLFEYFSETQRNKGNFPGRFSGRQFSNSRSEMNVSTLELGDSALYLCASSLASGASVHEQYFGPGTRLTVT.